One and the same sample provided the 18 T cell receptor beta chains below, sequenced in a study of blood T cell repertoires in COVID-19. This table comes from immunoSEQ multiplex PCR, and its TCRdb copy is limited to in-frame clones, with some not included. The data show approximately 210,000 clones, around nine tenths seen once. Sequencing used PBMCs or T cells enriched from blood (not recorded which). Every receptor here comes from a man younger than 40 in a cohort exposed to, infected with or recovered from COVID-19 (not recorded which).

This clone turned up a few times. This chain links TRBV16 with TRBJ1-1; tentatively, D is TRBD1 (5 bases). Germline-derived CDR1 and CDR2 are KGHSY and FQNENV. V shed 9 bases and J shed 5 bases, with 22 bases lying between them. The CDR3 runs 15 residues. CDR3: CARKILGGELTEAFF. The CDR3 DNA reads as TGTGCCAGGAAGATTCTCGGGGGGGAATTAACTGAAGCTTTCTTT.

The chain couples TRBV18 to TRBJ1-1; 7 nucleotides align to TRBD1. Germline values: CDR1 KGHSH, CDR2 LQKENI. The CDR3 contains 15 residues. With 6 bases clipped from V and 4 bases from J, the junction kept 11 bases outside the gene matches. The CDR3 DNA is TGTGCCAGCTCGCGAAAGACCCAGGGGGTCACTGAAGCTTTCTTT. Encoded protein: CASSRKTQGVTEAFF.

DNA for the CDR3: TGTGCCAGCAGTTTATCTAGCGGGCCCTCCTACAATGAGCAGTTCTTC. Its translation: CASSLSSGPSYNEQFF. J is TRBJ2-1 and V is TRBV27; 7 bases are shared with TRBD2. The CDR3 spans 16 residues. Germline CDR1 reads MNHEY; CDR2 reads SMNVEV (reference sequence). Unmatched junction bases numbered 2, after V lost 0 bases and J lost 0 bases.

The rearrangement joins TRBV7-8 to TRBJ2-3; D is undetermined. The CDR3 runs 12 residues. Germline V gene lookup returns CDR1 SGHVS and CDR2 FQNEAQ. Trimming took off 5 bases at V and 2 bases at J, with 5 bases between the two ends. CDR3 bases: TGTGCCAGCAGCCTTTACACAGATACGCAGTATTTT. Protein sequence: CASSLYTDTQYF.

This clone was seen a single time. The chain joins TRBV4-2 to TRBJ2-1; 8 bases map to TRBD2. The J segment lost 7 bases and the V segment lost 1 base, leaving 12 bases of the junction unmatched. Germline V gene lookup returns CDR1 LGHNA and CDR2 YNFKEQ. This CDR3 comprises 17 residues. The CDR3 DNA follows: TGTGCCAGCAGCCAAGTTCTAGCGGGTAACCTCGGTAATGAGCAGTTCTTC. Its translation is CASSQVLAGNLGNEQFF.

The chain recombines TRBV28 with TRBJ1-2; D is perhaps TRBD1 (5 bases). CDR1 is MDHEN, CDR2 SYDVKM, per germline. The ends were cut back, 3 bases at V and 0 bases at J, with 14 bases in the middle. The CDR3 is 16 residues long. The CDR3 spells CASSLPKGIANYGYTF. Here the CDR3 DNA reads TGTGCCAGCAGTTTGCCCAAGGGGATAGCTAACTATGGCTACACCTTC.

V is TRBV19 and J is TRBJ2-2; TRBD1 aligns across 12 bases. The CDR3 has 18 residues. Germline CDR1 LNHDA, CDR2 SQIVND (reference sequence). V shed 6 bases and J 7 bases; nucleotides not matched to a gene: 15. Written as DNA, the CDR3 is TGTGCCAGTAGGCCGCAGGCTGGGACAGGGGGCGCGAACGGGGAGCTGTTTTTT. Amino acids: CASRPQAGTGGANGELFF. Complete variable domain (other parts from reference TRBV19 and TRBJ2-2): DGGITQSPKYLFRKEGQNVTLSCEQNLNHDAMYWYRQDPGQGLRLIYYSQIVNDFQKGDIAEGYSVSREKKESFPLTVTSAQKNPTAFYLCASRPQAGTGGANGELFFGEGSRLTVL.

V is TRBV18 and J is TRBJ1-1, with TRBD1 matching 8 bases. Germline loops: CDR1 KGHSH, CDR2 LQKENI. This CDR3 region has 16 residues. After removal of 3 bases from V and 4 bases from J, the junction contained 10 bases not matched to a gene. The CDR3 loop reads CASSPIDGTGATEAFF. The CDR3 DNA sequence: TGTGCCAGCTCACCTATCGACGGGACAGGAGCCACTGAAGCTTTCTTT.

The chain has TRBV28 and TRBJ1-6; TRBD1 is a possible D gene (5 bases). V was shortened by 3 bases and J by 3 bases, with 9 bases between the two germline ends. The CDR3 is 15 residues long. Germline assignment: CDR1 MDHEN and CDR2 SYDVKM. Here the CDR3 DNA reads TGTGCCAGCAGTTTGAGGGACTTCTATAATTCACCCCTCCACTTT. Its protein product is CASSLRDFYNSPLHF.

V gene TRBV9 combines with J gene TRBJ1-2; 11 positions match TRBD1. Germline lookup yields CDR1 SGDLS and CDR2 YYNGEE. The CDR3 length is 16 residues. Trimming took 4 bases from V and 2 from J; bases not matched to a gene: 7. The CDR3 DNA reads TGTGCCAGCAGCATTTCCGGGACAGGGGGGAACTATGGCTACACCTTC. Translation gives CASSISGTGGNYGYTF.

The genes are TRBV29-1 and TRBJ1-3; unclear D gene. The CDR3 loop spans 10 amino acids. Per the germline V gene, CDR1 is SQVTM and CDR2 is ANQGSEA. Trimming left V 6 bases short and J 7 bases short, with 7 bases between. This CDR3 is CSVSENTIYF. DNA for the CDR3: TGCAGCGTCTCCGAGAACACCATATATTTT. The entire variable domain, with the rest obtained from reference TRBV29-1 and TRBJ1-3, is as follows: SAVISQKPSRDICQRGTSLTIQCQVDSQVTMMFWYRQQPGQSLTLIATANQGSEATYESGFVIDKFPISRPNLTFSTLTVSNMSPEDSSIYLCSVSENTIYFGEGSWLTVV.

CDR3 amino acids: CASSLAHGGSNTEAFF. CDR3 bases: TGTGCCAGCAGCTTAGCGCACGGGGGGTCGAACACTGAAGCTTTCTTT. The V call is TRBV7-8, the J call TRBJ1-1; D possibly corresponds to TRBD1 (5 bases). The CDR3 is 16 amino acids. The germline V gene has CDR1 SGHVS and CDR2 FQNEAQ. Trimming took 0 bases from V and 1 from J, leaving 12 bases between them.

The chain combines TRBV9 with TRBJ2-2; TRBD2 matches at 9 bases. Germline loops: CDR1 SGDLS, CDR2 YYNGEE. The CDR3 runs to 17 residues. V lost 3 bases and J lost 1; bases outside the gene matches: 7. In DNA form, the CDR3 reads TGTGCCAGCAGCGATAGACTAGCGGCCCAGAACACCGGGGAGCTGTTTTTT. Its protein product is CASSDRLAAQNTGELFF.

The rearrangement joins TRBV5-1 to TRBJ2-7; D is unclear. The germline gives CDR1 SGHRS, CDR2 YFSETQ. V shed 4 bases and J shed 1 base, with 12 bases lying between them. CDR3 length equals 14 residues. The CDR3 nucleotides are TGCGCCAGCAGCCCGACATCGTCGTCCTACGAGCAGTACTTC. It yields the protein CASSPTSSSYEQYF.

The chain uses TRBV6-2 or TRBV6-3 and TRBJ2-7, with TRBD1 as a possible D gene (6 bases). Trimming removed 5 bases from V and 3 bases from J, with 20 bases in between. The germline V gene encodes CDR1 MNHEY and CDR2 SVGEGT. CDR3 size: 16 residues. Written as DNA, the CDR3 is TGTGCCAGCAGTCCCAAGTACAGGGAACCTCTCTACGAGCAGTACTTC. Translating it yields CASSPKYREPLYEQYF.

CDR3 sequence reads: CASRFNRDTEAFF. The CDR3 DNA follows: TGTGCCAGCAGATTCAACCGGGACACTGAAGCTTTCTTT. The V call is TRBV7-3, the J call TRBJ1-1; D is undetermined. The CDR3 sequence is 13 residues long. The V gene's germline CDR1 is SGHTA and CDR2 FQGTGA. Trimming stripped 6 bases from V and 3 bases from J, with 11 bases between.

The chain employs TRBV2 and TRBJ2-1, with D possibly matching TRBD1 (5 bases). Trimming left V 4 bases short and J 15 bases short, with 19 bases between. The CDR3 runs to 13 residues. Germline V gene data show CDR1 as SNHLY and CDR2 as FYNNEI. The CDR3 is CASSVGTLAQGFF. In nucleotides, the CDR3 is TGTGCCAGCAGTGTAGGTACTCTCGCCCAGGGGTTCTTC.

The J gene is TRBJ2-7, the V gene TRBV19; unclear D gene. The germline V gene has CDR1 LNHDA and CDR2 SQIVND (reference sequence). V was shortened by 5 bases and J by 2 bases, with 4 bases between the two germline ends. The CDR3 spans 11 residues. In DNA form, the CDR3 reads TGTGCCAGTAGTCTTACCTACGAGCAGTACTTC. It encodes CASSLTYEQYF.